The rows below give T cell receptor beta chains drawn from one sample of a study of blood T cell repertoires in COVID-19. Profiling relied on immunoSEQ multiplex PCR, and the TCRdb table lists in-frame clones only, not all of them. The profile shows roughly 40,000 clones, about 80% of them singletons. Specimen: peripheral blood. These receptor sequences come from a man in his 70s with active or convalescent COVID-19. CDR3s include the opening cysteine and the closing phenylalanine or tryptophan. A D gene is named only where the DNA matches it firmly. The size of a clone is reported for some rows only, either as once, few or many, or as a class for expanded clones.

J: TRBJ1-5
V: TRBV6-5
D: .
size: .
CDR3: CASSLEGPGNQPQHF
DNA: TGTGCCAGCTCCTTAGAAGGACCGGGGAATCAGCCCCAGCATTTT

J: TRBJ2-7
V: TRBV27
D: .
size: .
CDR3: CASSQEEGSHEQYF
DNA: TGTGCCAGCAGTCAAGAGGAGGGGTCCCACGAGCAGTACTTC

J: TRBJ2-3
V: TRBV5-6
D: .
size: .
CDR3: CASSREADTQYF
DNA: TGTGCCAGCAGCAGGGAGGCAGATACGCAGTATTTT

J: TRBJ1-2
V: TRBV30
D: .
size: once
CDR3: CAWSALRAGSYGYTF
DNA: TGTGCCTGGAGTGCATTAAGGGCAGGGTCTTATGGCTACACCTTC

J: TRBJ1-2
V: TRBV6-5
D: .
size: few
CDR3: CASTVSRGAIGYTF
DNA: TGTGCCAGCACCGTCTCGCGCGGGGCCATTGGCTACACCTTC

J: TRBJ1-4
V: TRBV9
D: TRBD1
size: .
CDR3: CASSVGQGLSEKLFF
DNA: TGTGCCAGCAGCGTAGGACAGGGGTTATCTGAAAAACTGTTTTTT

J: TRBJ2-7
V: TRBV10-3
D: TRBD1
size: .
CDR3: CAIMFGTGPYEQYF
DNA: TGTGCCATCATGTTCGGGACAGGCCCCTACGAGCAGTACTTC

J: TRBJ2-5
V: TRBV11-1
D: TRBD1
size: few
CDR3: CASSPPDRQETQYF
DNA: TGTGCCAGCAGCCCCCCGGACAGGCAAGAGACCCAGTACTTC

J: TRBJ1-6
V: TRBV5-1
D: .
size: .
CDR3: CASTRRQGNSPLHF
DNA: TGCGCCAGCACCCGGCGGCAGGGGAATTCACCCCTCCACTTT

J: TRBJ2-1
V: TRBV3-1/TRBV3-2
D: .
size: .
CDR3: CASSLGLNEQFF
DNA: TGTGCCAGCAGCCTGGGACTCAATGAGCAGTTCTTC

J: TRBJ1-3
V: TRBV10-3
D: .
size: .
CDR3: CAISESVEGSTIYF
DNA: TGTGCCATCAGTGAGTCGGTGGAGGGAAGCACCATATATTTT

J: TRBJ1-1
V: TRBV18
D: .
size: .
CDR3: CASSPQTRAEAFF
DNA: TGTGCCAGCTCACCACAAACGCGTGCTGAAGCTTTCTTT

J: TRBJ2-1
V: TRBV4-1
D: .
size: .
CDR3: CASSSRQFYNEQFF
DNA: TGCGCCAGCAGCTCCCGACAGTTTTACAATGAGCAGTTCTTC

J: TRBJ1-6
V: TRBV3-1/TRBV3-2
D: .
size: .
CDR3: CASSSRVNNSPLHF
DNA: TGTGCCAGCAGCTCCAGGGTAAATAATTCACCCCTCCACTTT

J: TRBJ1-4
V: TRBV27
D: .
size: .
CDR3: CASSRQLHSRAEKLFF
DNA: TGTGCCAGCAGTAGGCAATTACATTCGAGGGCTGAAAAACTGTTTTTT

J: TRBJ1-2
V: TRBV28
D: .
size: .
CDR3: CASTPGTTNYGYTF
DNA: TGTGCCAGCACCCCTGGGACAACCAACTATGGCTACACCTTC

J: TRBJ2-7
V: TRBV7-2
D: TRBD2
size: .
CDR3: CASSLKTSSGAYYEQYF
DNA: TGTGCCAGCAGCTTAAAAACGTCTAGCGGGGCCTACTACGAGCAGTACTTC

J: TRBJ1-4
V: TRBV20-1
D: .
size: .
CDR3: CSAKTGEKLFF
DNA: TGCAGTGCGAAGACGGGGGAAAAACTGTTTTTT

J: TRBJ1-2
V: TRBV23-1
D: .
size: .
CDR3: CASSPREPVPIGDTF
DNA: TGCGCCAGCAGCCCCCGGGAGCCCGTACCTATTGGGGACACCTTC

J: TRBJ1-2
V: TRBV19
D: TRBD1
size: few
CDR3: CASSRRTGGDNYGYTF
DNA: TGTGCCAGTAGCCGACGGACAGGGGGCGACAACTATGGCTACACCTTC

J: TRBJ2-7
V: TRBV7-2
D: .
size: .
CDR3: CASSSGAGWAEQYF
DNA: TGTGCCAGCAGCTCAGGGGCAGGGTGGGCCGAGCAGTACTTC

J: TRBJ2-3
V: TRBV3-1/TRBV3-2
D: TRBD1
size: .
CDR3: CASKTGGRSDTQYF
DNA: TGTGCCAGCAAAACAGGGGGCAGGTCAGATACGCAGTATTTT

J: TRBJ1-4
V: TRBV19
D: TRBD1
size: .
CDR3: CASSMPGTGATNEKLFF
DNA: TGTGCCAGTAGTATGCCCGGGACAGGTGCAACTAATGAAAAACTGTTTTTT

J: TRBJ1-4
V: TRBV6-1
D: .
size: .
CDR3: CASSDVGLGNEKLFF
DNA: TGTGCCAGCAGTGATGTGGGACTCGGGAATGAAAAACTGTTTTTT

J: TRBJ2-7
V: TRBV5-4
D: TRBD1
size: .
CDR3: CASTEDRVSYEQYF
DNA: TGTGCCAGCACTGAGGACAGGGTATCCTACGAGCAGTACTTC

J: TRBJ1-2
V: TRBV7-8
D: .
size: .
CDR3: CASSLMGGEIANYGYTF
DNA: TGTGCCAGCAGCTTGATGGGGGGGGAAATAGCTAACTATGGCTACACCTTC

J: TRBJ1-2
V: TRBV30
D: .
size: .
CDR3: CAWSVSPRSGYTF
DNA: TGTGCCTGGAGTGTAAGCCCTAGGTCGGGCTACACCTTC

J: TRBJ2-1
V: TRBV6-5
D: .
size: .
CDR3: CASSDAGTVDNEQFF
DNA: TGTGCCAGCAGCGATGCCGGGACTGTAGACAATGAGCAGTTCTTC